This TCR beta chain was obtained from a study of blood T cell repertoires in COVID-19. Study details: Whether acute or convalescent, the COVID-19 samples came from the United States, Italy and Spain.

Authors' data handling: Scientists estimated how many nucleated cells there were by amplifying reference gene primers. This table comes from immunoSEQ multiplex PCR, and its TCRdb copy is limited to in-frame clones, with some not included. That table is the source of V, J and clone size, and D and trimming were worked out from the DNA. Of some 190,000 clones listed, approximately 87% are singletons. The CDR3 covers 15 residues. The germline V and J ends were trimmed by 4 bases and 3 bases, with 14 bases remaining between them. Germline V CDR1 and CDR2: KGHDR, SFDVKD. The V gene is TRBV24-1, the J gene TRBJ2-5; D possibly corresponds to TRBD1 (6 bases). The clonotype comes from a person aged 65-85 years with COVID-19, enrolled during active disease. The specimen sequenced was peripheral blood. The CDR3 region has the DNA TGTGCCACCAGTGACCGAGATCAGGGGAAAGAGACCCAGTACTTC. Amino acids: CATSDRDQGKETQYF.